These T cell receptor beta chains were read from a single sample in a study of T cell repertoires in cytomegalovirus infection. TCRdb analysed the reads with MiXCR anew, one entry per CDR3 protein. The table records 250,000 to 400,000 distinct CDR3 sequences, roughly 25% of them present only once. Antigens of these TCRs are unknown. Sample: cultured PBMCs, taken from culture after CMV antigen stimulation. Source of these receptors: a human donor in good health (CMV status not recorded). Some clones in this sample may be carry-over from other donors' samples. Both conserved end residues are part of each CDR3. Each record gives: J gene, clone size, V gene, D gene, CDR3 protein, CDR3 DNA. D genes are given only for firm matches. Size values are once, few and many counts, or a class for expanded clones, and some rows have none.

TRBJ2-1,-,TRBV29-1,TRBD2,CSVEGGRAPNEQFF,TGCAGCGTTGAAGGTGGGAGGGCCCCCAATGAGCAGTTCTTC
TRBJ2-1,-,TRBV4-1,TRBD2,CASSQDRGGTSGNEQFF,TGCGCCAGCAGCCAAGATAGAGGGGGGACTAGCGGGAATGAGCAGTTCTTC
TRBJ1-1,many,TRBV12-5,-,CASGLVLIGTEAFF,TGTGCTAGTGGTTTGGTACTTATAGGTACTGAAGCTTTCTTT
TRBJ2-2,-,TRBV7-2,-,CASSLFSTTGELFF,TGTGCCAGCAGCCTGTTTTCAACCACCGGGGAGCTGTTTTTT
TRBJ1-5,-,TRBV5-6,TRBD1,CASSSWWQGDTAQHF,TGTGCCAGCAGCAGCTGGTGGCAGGGGGACACGGCCCAGCATTTT
TRBJ2-5,many,TRBV7-8,TRBD1,CASSLVRGQGVETQYF,TGTGCCAGCAGCTTAGTGCGGGGACAGGGAGTAGAGACCCAGTACTTC
TRBJ1-2,once,TRBV6-2/TRBV6-3,TRBD1,CASSYSGDRVLTIYGYTF,TGTGCCAGCAGTTACTCCGGGGACAGGGTCCTCACAATCTATGGCTACACCTTC
TRBJ1-3,-,TRBV19,-,CASTSASSGNTIYF,TGTGCCAGTACCTCCGCGAGCTCTGGAAACACCATATATTTT
TRBJ1-1,-,TRBV20-1,TRBD1,CSAGRGNGDTEAFF,TGCAGCGCGGGCAGGGGGAACGGTGACACTGAAGCTTTCTTT
TRBJ1-2,few,TRBV19,-,CASSIQTQAGGYTF,TGTGCCAGTAGTATCCAGACCCAGGCGGGCGGCTACACCTTC
TRBJ1-2,many,TRBV10-3,TRBD1,CAISPSYRGLSVYGYTF,TGTGCCATCAGTCCCTCCTACAGGGGGCTATCTGTCTATGGCTACACCTTC
TRBJ1-1,-,TRBV10-3,-,CAIGAGYTEAFF,TGTGCCATAGGGGCCGGATACACTGAAGCTTTCTTT
TRBJ2-3,-,TRBV12-3/TRBV12-4,-,CASSVDMGDTQYF,TGTGCCAGCAGTGTAGACATGGGAGATACGCAGTATTTT